The entry that follows covers one T cell receptor beta chain sequence. Its antigen is unknown. This sample was taken from a study of T-cell reconstitution after alpha-beta-depleted transplantation in children. General study points: T-cell counts and diversity at one year post-transplant came mainly from newly produced T cells. Roughly two months post-transplant, alpha-beta T cells reportedly originated from several hundred graft clones that had expanded. TCRbeta diversity was high at day 60 in some patients (a result of surviving recipient T cells and thymic progenitors).

CDR1 and CDR2 (germline): MNHEY, SVGAGI. The CDR3 is made up of 12 amino acids. With 6 bases clipped from V and 10 bases from J, the junction kept 5 bases outside the gene matches. Preparation of the TCRbeta library used unique molecular identifiers. One entry per CDR3 protein, called by TCRdb with MiXCR from the PCR reads. The profile shows about 540,000 distinct CDR3 sequences, roughly a quarter of them singletons. This receptor was taken from a boy under two years old with Wiskott-Aldrich syndrome, due to receive a stem cell transplant. This chain connects TRBV6-5 to TRBJ1-4; TRBD1 agrees at 7 bases. The sequences come from PBMCs, collected before TCRalphabeta/CD19-depleted stem cell transplant. The CDR3 here is CASSLSGGKLFF. Written as DNA, the CDR3 is TGTGCCAGCAGCCTCTCAGGGGGAAAACTGTTTTTT.